Sequencing of this TCR beta chain was carried out in a study of CXCR3-negative and CXCR3-positive naive CD8 T cells (dated by TCRdb to between 2019 and 2020). Study-wide context: In total, roughly 140 million TRB reads were obtained, which works out to roughly 1.5 +/- 0.3 million reads per library. Diversity and physicochemical repertoire analyses covered 10 to 11 donors pooled from two independent experiments. For the TRBV-TRBJ cluster analysis, the naive subsets came from roughly 5 donors, while the memory cells came from 3 donors.

Each CD8+ T cell subset was flow-sorted in triplicate, with approximately 300,000 cells per subset placed directly into RLT lysis buffer. To keep memory contaminants out, a stringent definition of naive CD8+ T cells was applied: CD45RO-CCR7+CD27+CD95-. Standard density gradient centrifugation was used to isolate peripheral blood mononuclear cells from buffy coats. A FACSAria III was used to flow-sort naive CD8+ T cells into CXCR3-negative and CXCR3-positive populations. An RNeasy Mini Kit was used to extract total RNA from the sorted cells. A remark on this clonotype: Its antigen is still unknown.

General findings and caveats noted by the study authors: Compared with CXCR3-negative naive cells, CXCR3-positive naive cells had TRB CDR3s with higher hydrophobicity (lower Kidera factor 4), lower energy, and higher strength and volume indices. Both naive subsets had comparably high repertoire diversity, while memory CD8+ T cells had much lower repertoire diversity. Freshly isolated PBMCs were used for most assays because CXCR3 expression went down partially after cryopreservation. Because surface CD5, which is linked to self-reactivity in mice, was comparable between the naive subsets, TCR interaction strength was also inferred from TRB CDR3 physicochemical properties. Similar TRBV-TRBJ usage was shown by naive CXCR3-negative and CXCR3-positive cells from the same donor, whereas distinct patterns were shown by memory cells.

Sequencing was carried out with a NextSeq 550. The Human TCR Profiling Kit (MiLaboratory) was used to make UMI-labeled 5' RACE TRB cDNA libraries. cDNA synthesis used the entire amount of extracted RNA, and PCR amplification then used the entire amount of cDNA produced. The libraries were made side by side, with each library going through the same number of PCR cycles. The study's own analysis went as follows. MIGEC and MiXCR extracted about 48,000 +/- 9,800 unique UMI-labeled TRB cDNA molecules per library, requiring at least two reads per UMI. On average, each library contained roughly 40,000 +/- 10,000 functional in-frame TRB CDR3 nucleotide clonotypes without stop codons. Diversity metrics, including normalized Shannon-Wiener and Chao1, were computed in VDJtools after downsampling to 5000 UMI-labeled TRB molecules per sample. For the central five CDR3 residues, VDJtools calculated physicochemical properties weighted by clonotype size, namely interaction energy, strength, volume and Kidera factor 4. Each CDR3 protein sequence appears as one entry after TCRdb reprocessed the reads, and no DNA is included. These V and J calls derive from TCRdb rather than the authors' analysis. The sample table gives 55,000 to 65,000 distinct CDR3 sequences. The ten most abundant clones make up more than 0.45% of the sample.

CDR1 DFQATT and CDR2 SNEGSKA are derived from the germline V gene (reference sequence). The CDR3 starts with the cysteine, ends with the phenylalanine, and has 13 residues. No DNA is given. The sequenced sample was naive CXCR3+ CD8+ T cells from blood. The cell subset or site label corresponds to: CD45RO-CCR7+CD27+CD95- naive CD8+ T cells expressing CXCR3 (TNR3+). The rearranged segments are TRBV20-1 and TRBJ2-7. This receptor was obtained from a human donor in good health. Some clones in this sample may be carry-over from other donors' samples. The CDR3 amino acid sequence is: CSAQAVPPYEQYF.